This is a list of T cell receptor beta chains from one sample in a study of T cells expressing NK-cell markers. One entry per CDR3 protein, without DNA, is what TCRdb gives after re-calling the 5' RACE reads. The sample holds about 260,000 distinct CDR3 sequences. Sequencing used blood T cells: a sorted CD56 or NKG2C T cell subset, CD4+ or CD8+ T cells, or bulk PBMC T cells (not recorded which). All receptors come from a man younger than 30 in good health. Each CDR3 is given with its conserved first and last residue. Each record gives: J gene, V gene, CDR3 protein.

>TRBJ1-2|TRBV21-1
CASSIRGGAYPISNYGYTF
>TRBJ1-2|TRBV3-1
CASSQEPGRDGYTF
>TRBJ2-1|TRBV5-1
CASSPRGTSGTLSYNEQFF
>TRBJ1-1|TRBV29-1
CSVVTTGGTEAFF
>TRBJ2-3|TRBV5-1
CASSWTTSTDTQYF
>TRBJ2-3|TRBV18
CASSRRTSGTRDTQYF
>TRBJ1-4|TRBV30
CAWSGWDRQGRGDKLFF
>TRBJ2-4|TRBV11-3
CASSPATGSDIQYF
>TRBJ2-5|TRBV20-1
CSARGTRGETQYF
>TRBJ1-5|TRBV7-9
CASSGENSNQPQHF
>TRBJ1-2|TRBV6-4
CASSRSDRNYGYTF
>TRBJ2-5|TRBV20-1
CSASSGQGWETQYF
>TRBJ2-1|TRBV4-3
CASSQDLDRSSYYNEQFF
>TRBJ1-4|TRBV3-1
CASSQARTWGKLFF
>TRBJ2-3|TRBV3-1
CASTPSSTDTQYF
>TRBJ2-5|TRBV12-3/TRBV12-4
CASSLRRIETQYF
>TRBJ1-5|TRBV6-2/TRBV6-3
CASSDRTGGAGQPQHF
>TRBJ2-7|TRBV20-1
CSARLTSGTEQYF
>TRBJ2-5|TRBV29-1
CSAAQPGTQYF
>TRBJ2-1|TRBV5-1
CASKETSGSNEQFF
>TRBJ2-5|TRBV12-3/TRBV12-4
CASSLERRATQYF
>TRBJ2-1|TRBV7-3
CASSSTLSSYNEQFF
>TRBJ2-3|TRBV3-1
CASSPGGTSTDTQYF
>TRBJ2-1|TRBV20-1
CSARPSGGSTNNEQFF
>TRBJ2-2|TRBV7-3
CASSSHPGLGDGELFF
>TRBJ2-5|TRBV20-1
CSAKSQGSYQETQYF
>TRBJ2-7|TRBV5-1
CASSFGEGAGEQYF
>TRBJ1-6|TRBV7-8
CASSLASGGEGSSYNSPLHF
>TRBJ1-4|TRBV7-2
CASSLVAEKLFF
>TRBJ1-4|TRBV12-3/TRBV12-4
CASSLGRDRVEKLFF
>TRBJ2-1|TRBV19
CASSIDRGGDEQFF
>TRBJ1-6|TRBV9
CASSVEGTGGVSPLHF
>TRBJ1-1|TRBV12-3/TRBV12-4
CASSLGRDLNTEAFF
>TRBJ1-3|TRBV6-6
CASRYRVNTIYF
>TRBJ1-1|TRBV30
CAWDRLTNTEAFF